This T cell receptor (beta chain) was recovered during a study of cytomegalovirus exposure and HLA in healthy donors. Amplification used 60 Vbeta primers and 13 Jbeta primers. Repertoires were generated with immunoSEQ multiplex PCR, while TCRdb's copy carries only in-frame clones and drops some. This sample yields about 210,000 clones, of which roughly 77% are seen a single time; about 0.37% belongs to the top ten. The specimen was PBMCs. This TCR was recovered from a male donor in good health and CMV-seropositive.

CDR3 residues: CASSPGQRYGYTF. The CDR3 DNA is TGTGCCAGCAGTCCCGGACAGCGCTATGGCTACACCTTC. The V call is TRBV6-6, the J call TRBJ1-2, with a possible D match to TRBD1 (6 bases). The ends were cut back, 5 bases at V and 4 bases at J, with 11 bases in the middle. The CDR3 loop spans 13 amino acids. CDR1 and CDR2 from the germline V gene are MNHNY and SVGAGI (reference sequence).